These T cell receptor beta chains were read from a single sample in a study of cytomegalovirus exposure and HLA in healthy donors. The data were produced by immunoSEQ multiplex PCR, yet TCRdb's version contains in-frame clones alone and is incomplete. In the table there are roughly 120,000 clones, 65% to 80% of which are singletons. The sample consisted of PBMCs. The source of these receptors is a woman aged 40 to 50 in good health and CMV-seropositive. CDR3s include the opening cysteine and the closing phenylalanine or tryptophan. The D gene is left open where the match is weak. Size is stated for part of the rows, as once, few or many counts, or as a class when the clone is expanded.

clone size: NA; D gene: TRBD1; J gene: TRBJ1-4; V gene: TRBV2; CDR3 DNA: TGTGCCAGCAGTCTGAATGGGGGGACAGTTAATGAAAAACTGTTTTTT; CDR3 protein: CASSLNGGTVNEKLFF
clone size: NA; D gene: NA; J gene: TRBJ1-3; V gene: TRBV6-1; CDR3 DNA: TGTGCCAGCAACCGACACGGCTCTGGAAACACCATATATTTT; CDR3 protein: CASNRHGSGNTIYF
clone size: NA; D gene: TRBD2; J gene: TRBJ2-2; V gene: TRBV7-2; CDR3 DNA: TGTGCCAGCACCCAAATAGGCAGCGGGAGAAGTCGGGAGCTGTTTTTT; CDR3 protein: CASTQIGSGRSRELFF
clone size: NA; D gene: NA; J gene: TRBJ1-6; V gene: TRBV9; CDR3 DNA: TGTGCCAGCAGCGTTGAGAATTCACCCCTCCACTTT; CDR3 protein: CASSVENSPLHF
clone size: NA; D gene: TRBD2; J gene: TRBJ2-1; V gene: TRBV5-4; CDR3 DNA: TGTGCCAGCAGCCCCGGGACTAGCGGTTCCTACAATGAGCAGTTCTTC; CDR3 protein: CASSPGTSGSYNEQFF
clone size: NA; D gene: TRBD2; J gene: TRBJ2-5; V gene: TRBV9; CDR3 DNA: TGTGCCAGCAGCGTACCTCAGGGTAGCGGGGGGGGAGAGACCCAGTACTTC; CDR3 protein: CASSVPQGSGGGETQYF
clone size: NA; D gene: NA; J gene: TRBJ1-6; V gene: TRBV13; CDR3 DNA: TGTGCCAGCAGCATCCGGACAGCTTCACCCCTCCACTTT; CDR3 protein: CASSIRTASPLHF
clone size: once; D gene: TRBD2; J gene: TRBJ2-3; V gene: TRBV7-3; CDR3 DNA: TGTGCCAGCAGCTTCGGCGGGAGCGACACAGATACGCAGTATTTT; CDR3 protein: CASSFGGSDTDTQYF
clone size: few; D gene: TRBD2; J gene: TRBJ2-2; V gene: TRBV7-9; CDR3 DNA: TGTGCCAGCAGCCCCGGACTAGCGGGAGCCCGCGGCGAATTT; CDR3 protein: CASSPGLAGARGEF
clone size: once; D gene: TRBD2; J gene: TRBJ2-7; V gene: TRBV11-3; CDR3 DNA: TGTGCCAGCAGCGAGCGGGAGGGACGCTCCTACGAGCAGTACTTC; CDR3 protein: CASSEREGRSYEQYF
clone size: NA; D gene: NA; J gene: TRBJ1-5; V gene: TRBV19; CDR3 DNA: TGTGCCAGTCAGTTTCAGGGTAATCAGCCCCAGCATTTT; CDR3 protein: CASQFQGNQPQHF
clone size: NA; D gene: NA; J gene: TRBJ2-7; V gene: TRBV30; CDR3 DNA: TGTGCCTGGAGTCCCCCTTCCCCCTACGAGCAGTACTTC; CDR3 protein: CAWSPPSPYEQYF
clone size: NA; D gene: NA; J gene: TRBJ1-4; V gene: TRBV30; CDR3 DNA: TGTGCCTGGATCTCTAAGGGGACTAATGAAAAACTGTTTTTT; CDR3 protein: CAWISKGTNEKLFF
clone size: NA; D gene: NA; J gene: TRBJ1-2; V gene: TRBV7-9; CDR3 DNA: TGTGCCAGCAGCTTAGCGATGGGGGGTGGTGGCTACACCTTC; CDR3 protein: CASSLAMGGGGYTF
clone size: NA; D gene: NA; J gene: TRBJ1-5; V gene: TRBV6-5; CDR3 DNA: TGTGCCATTTCAAGGGGGATTGGCCAGCCCCAGCATTTT; CDR3 protein: CAISRGIGQPQHF
clone size: NA; D gene: TRBD1; J gene: TRBJ1-1; V gene: TRBV13; CDR3 DNA: TGTGCCAGCAGCCGAGGACAGGGCTTTGGAGCTTTCTTT; CDR3 protein: CASSRGQGFGAFF
clone size: NA; D gene: NA; J gene: TRBJ2-4; V gene: TRBV5-4; CDR3 DNA: TGTGCCAGCAGCTTGGGGAGCCGGGGACTAGCCAAAAACATTCAGTACTTC; CDR3 protein: CASSLGSRGLAKNIQYF
clone size: NA; D gene: NA; J gene: TRBJ2-7; V gene: TRBV9; CDR3 DNA: TGTGCCAGCAGCGTAGCTACAGACCCCTACGAGCAGTACTTC; CDR3 protein: CASSVATDPYEQYF
clone size: NA; D gene: NA; J gene: TRBJ1-2; V gene: TRBV13; CDR3 DNA: TGTGCCAGCAGCTCGAGGGTCTCTTATGGCTACACCTTC; CDR3 protein: CASSSRVSYGYTF
clone size: NA; D gene: NA; J gene: TRBJ2-7; V gene: TRBV7-9; CDR3 DNA: TGTGCCAGCAGCACCCCCTCGGGCGACAGTAGCTACGAGCAGTACTTC; CDR3 protein: CASSTPSGDSSYEQYF
clone size: NA; D gene: NA; J gene: TRBJ1-2; V gene: TRBV27; CDR3 DNA: TGTGCCAGCAGTTTATTCGGAAACAAGGGGCCCGGGAACTATGGCTACACCTTC; CDR3 protein: CASSLFGNKGPGNYGYTF
clone size: NA; D gene: NA; J gene: TRBJ2-1; V gene: TRBV20-1; CDR3 DNA: TGCAGTGCTACCCTTAGTGAGGAGCAGTTCTTC; CDR3 protein: CSATLSEEQFF
clone size: NA; D gene: TRBD2; J gene: TRBJ2-4; V gene: TRBV5-4; CDR3 DNA: TGTGCCAGCAGCGGGACTAGCGGGGGGGCCAAAAACATTCAGTACTTC; CDR3 protein: CASSGTSGGAKNIQYF
clone size: NA; D gene: TRBD1; J gene: TRBJ2-7; V gene: TRBV29-1; CDR3 DNA: TGCAGCGTAGGTCCGGGACAGACATACGAGCAGTACTTC; CDR3 protein: CSVGPGQTYEQYF
clone size: NA; D gene: NA; J gene: TRBJ1-5; V gene: TRBV5-5; CDR3 DNA: TGTGCCAGCAGCCCCGGGGGGGGCAATCAGCCCCAGCATTTT; CDR3 protein: CASSPGGGNQPQHF
clone size: few; D gene: NA; J gene: TRBJ1-2; V gene: TRBV29-1; CDR3 DNA: TGCAGTGTTCGGGGGGCGGACTATGGCTACACCTTC; CDR3 protein: CSVRGADYGYTF
clone size: few; D gene: NA; J gene: TRBJ1-1; V gene: TRBV19; CDR3 DNA: TGTGCCAGTAGTATAACCGGGGGGGAGACTGAAGCTTTCTTT; CDR3 protein: CASSITGGETEAFF
clone size: NA; D gene: TRBD2; J gene: TRBJ2-1; V gene: TRBV11-3; CDR3 DNA: TGTGCCACCTCTAGCGGGGGGGCCGGTGAGCAGTTCTTC; CDR3 protein: CATSSGGAGEQFF
clone size: NA; D gene: NA; J gene: TRBJ1-3; V gene: TRBV4-1; CDR3 DNA: TGCGCCAGCAGCCAAGGGGGGCCCAGCCCCTCTGGAAACACCATATATTTT; CDR3 protein: CASSQGGPSPSGNTIYF
clone size: NA; D gene: NA; J gene: TRBJ1-1; V gene: TRBV6-1; CDR3 DNA: TGTGCCAGCAGGCCCAGGGCTTCGAACACTGAAGCTTTCTTT; CDR3 protein: CASRPRASNTEAFF
clone size: NA; D gene: NA; J gene: TRBJ1-2; V gene: TRBV20-1; CDR3 DNA: TGCAGTGCGGGGGGAGGGGTCGGCTACACCTTC; CDR3 protein: CSAGGGVGYTF
clone size: NA; D gene: TRBD2; J gene: TRBJ2-2; V gene: TRBV19; CDR3 DNA: TGTGCCAGTAGTATCCCCGGGAGGGCAGTCACCGGGGAGCTGTTTTTT; CDR3 protein: CASSIPGRAVTGELFF
clone size: few; D gene: NA; J gene: TRBJ1-3; V gene: TRBV2; CDR3 DNA: TGTGCCAGCAGTGAAGAGGGACTCCGGACCTCTGGAAACACCATATATTTT; CDR3 protein: CASSEEGLRTSGNTIYF
clone size: NA; D gene: TRBD1; J gene: TRBJ2-2; V gene: TRBV19; CDR3 DNA: TGTGCCAGTAGTTTGGACAGGGGGCCCGGGGAGCTGTTTTTT; CDR3 protein: CASSLDRGPGELFF
clone size: NA; D gene: TRBD2; J gene: TRBJ2-5; V gene: TRBV5-1; CDR3 DNA: TGCGCCAGCCTATCCGGGACTAGCGGGCGGACCCAGTACTTC; CDR3 protein: CASLSGTSGRTQYF
clone size: NA; D gene: TRBD2; J gene: TRBJ2-2; V gene: TRBV30; CDR3 DNA: TGTGCCTGGAGGACCGGGACTAGCGGGAGGGCCTCTGGCGGGGAGCTGTTTTTT; CDR3 protein: CAWRTGTSGRASGGELFF
clone size: NA; D gene: TRBD1; J gene: TRBJ1-2; V gene: TRBV6-1; CDR3 DNA: TGTGCCAGCAGTGAACCACAGGGGGGTAGCTATGGCTACACCTTC; CDR3 protein: CASSEPQGGSYGYTF
clone size: few; D gene: TRBD1; J gene: TRBJ1-5; V gene: TRBV19; CDR3 DNA: TGTGCCAGTAAAAAGGGACAGGATAGCAATCAGCCCCAGCATTTT; CDR3 protein: CASKKGQDSNQPQHF
clone size: NA; D gene: TRBD2; J gene: TRBJ2-1; V gene: TRBV10-3; CDR3 DNA: TGTGCCCTCCTTAAGGAAACTAGCGGTAGCTCCTACAATGAGCAGTTCTTC; CDR3 protein: CALLKETSGSSYNEQFF
clone size: NA; D gene: TRBD1; J gene: TRBJ2-6; V gene: TRBV5-6; CDR3 DNA: TGTGCCAGCACTCTCTGGGGACAGGGCTCCTCTGGGGCCAACGTCCTGACTTTC; CDR3 protein: CASTLWGQGSSGANVLTF
clone size: NA; D gene: TRBD1; J gene: TRBJ2-3; V gene: TRBV6-5; CDR3 DNA: TGTGCCAGCCAGGGGGCTTCAGATACGCAGTATTTT; CDR3 protein: CASQGASDTQYF
clone size: NA; D gene: NA; J gene: TRBJ2-7; V gene: TRBV7-6; CDR3 DNA: TGTGCCAGCAGCTTAGTACAGGGCGGGTCTCAGGCCTCCTACGAGCAGTACTTC; CDR3 protein: CASSLVQGGSQASYEQYF
clone size: NA; D gene: NA; J gene: TRBJ1-2; V gene: TRBV7-2; CDR3 DNA: TGTGCCAGCAGCCAAGGCGGCAGGGTTGATGGCTACACCTTC; CDR3 protein: CASSQGGRVDGYTF
clone size: NA; D gene: NA; J gene: TRBJ1-1; V gene: TRBV27; CDR3 DNA: TGTGCCAGCAGTCCACAGGGTACCGCTGAAGCTTTCTTT; CDR3 protein: CASSPQGTAEAFF
clone size: NA; D gene: TRBD1; J gene: TRBJ2-1; V gene: TRBV20-1; CDR3 DNA: TGCAGTGCCCCCGGGACAGTCTTC; CDR3 protein: CSAPGTVF
clone size: NA; D gene: TRBD2; J gene: TRBJ2-1; V gene: TRBV10-3; CDR3 DNA: TGTGCCACCATACAGCGGGGGAACAATGAGCAGTTCTTC; CDR3 protein: CATIQRGNNEQFF
clone size: NA; D gene: NA; J gene: TRBJ2-5; V gene: TRBV6-1; CDR3 DNA: TGTGCCAGCCGACTGACATTCGGAGGTCGGGAGACCCAGTACTTC; CDR3 protein: CASRLTFGGRETQYF
clone size: NA; D gene: TRBD2; J gene: TRBJ2-2; V gene: TRBV5-1; CDR3 DNA: TGCGCCAGCAGCCTCCGGACTAGCGGTACGAACACCGGGGAGCTGTTTTTT; CDR3 protein: CASSLRTSGTNTGELFF
clone size: NA; D gene: NA; J gene: TRBJ1-5; V gene: TRBV5-6; CDR3 DNA: TGTGCCAGCAGCTTGGCCGGGGGGGTGAAGGTGTCAGCCCAGCATTTT; CDR3 protein: CASSLAGGVKVSAQHF
clone size: NA; D gene: NA; J gene: TRBJ1-3; V gene: TRBV4-2; CDR3 DNA: TGTGCCAGCAGCCAAGTGGCGCAGGGGCTCGGAAACACCATATATTTT; CDR3 protein: CASSQVAQGLGNTIYF
clone size: NA; D gene: TRBD2; J gene: TRBJ2-3; V gene: TRBV6-4; CDR3 DNA: TGTGCCAGCAGTGACTCAGCGGGAGGATACACAGATACGCAGTATTTT; CDR3 protein: CASSDSAGGYTDTQYF
clone size: NA; D gene: NA; J gene: TRBJ2-5; V gene: TRBV2; CDR3 DNA: TGTGCCAGCAGACTGCTCCAAGAGACCCAGTACTTC; CDR3 protein: CASRLLQETQYF
clone size: NA; D gene: NA; J gene: TRBJ1-1; V gene: TRBV19; CDR3 DNA: TGTGCCAGCACAGGACTAGGGAACACTGAAGCTTTCTTT; CDR3 protein: CASTGLGNTEAFF